The source of this T cell receptor (beta chain) is a study of sequential checkpoint blockade in melanoma. Study-wide background: DNA from around 87 pretreatment tumor samples underwent TCRβ immunosequencing. More than 20 patients had matched tumor biopsies before treatment and at week 13 after nivolumab or ipilimumab alone.

V was trimmed by 6 bases and J by 2 bases, leaving 14 bases between them. This CDR3 comprises 15 residues. Looked up from germline, CDR1 is LNHDA and CDR2 is SQIVND (reference sequence). The protocol was immunoSEQ multiplex PCR, while the TCRdb copy is restricted to in-frame clones and leaves out a portion. This table has fewer than 5,500 clones, around 25% appearing once. On this clone: Its antigen is not known.

Study-level results: Mutational load did not correlate with tumor T-cell fraction or clonality. For nivolumab-first patients, baseline tumor clonality was associated with response.

Treatment in this sample: randomized to nivolumab then ipilimumab (arm A) or the reverse (arm B). The sequence came from a human donor with melanoma. The source was tumor tissue (inferred from file names), collected from a patient given nivolumab and ipilimumab in sequence. The chain employs TRBV19 and TRBJ1-5; D possibly corresponds to TRBD1 (5 bases). The chain's CDR3 is CASREVTGRNQPQHF. The CDR3 nucleotides are TGTGCCAGTAGGGAGGTAACAGGACGCAATCAGCCCCAGCATTTT.